A single sample is the source of the 10 T cell receptor beta chains below, sequenced in a study of human T cells and chemical hapten exposure. As to time point: pre-sensitization, week 0. The treatment here: therapeutic diphenylcyclopropenone sensitization with weekly scalp DPC. TCRdb reprocessed the RACE reads via MiXCR and lists one record per CDR3 protein. The profile shows some 330,000 distinct CDR3 sequences, around 5.5% of them singletons. The sample was whole blood, taken in connection with sensitization to the hapten diphenylcyclopropenone (DPC). The receptors shown here come from a woman aged 18-35 years with alopecia areata. Some clones in this sample may be carry-over from other donors' samples.

This clonotype was detected a few times. The chain employs TRBV27 and TRBJ2-7; maybe TRBD2 (5 bases). Trimming removed 4 bases at V and 2 bases at J, with 18 bases between. Germline-derived CDR1 and CDR2 are MNHEY and SMNVEV (reference sequence). This CDR3 is 16 amino acids long. CDR3 sequence reads: CASSSTRTSAPYEQYF. In nucleotides, the CDR3 is TGTGCCAGCAGTTCAACGCGAACTAGTGCTCCCTACGAGCAGTACTTC.

In this sample, this clonotype turned up a few times. The genes are TRBV20-1 and TRBJ2-7; D might be TRBD2 (6 bases). This CDR3 is 12 amino acids long. The germline V and J ends were trimmed by 4 bases and 2 bases, with 9 bases remaining between them. Germline V gene lookup returns CDR1 DFQATT and CDR2 SNEGSKA (reference sequence). CDR3 nucleotide sequence: TGCAGTGCTATAGCGGACACCTACGAGCAGTACTTC. This sequence encodes CSAIADTYEQYF.

As DNA, the CDR3 is TGTGCCAGCAGAGCTAGACTAGCCGAGAAAGGCACAGATACGCAGTATTTT. This sequence encodes CASRARLAEKGTDTQYF. The V and J genes are TRBV25-1 and TRBJ2-3; TRBD2 matches at 7 bases. CDR1 and CDR2 from the germline V gene are MGHDK and SYGVNS. After removal of 6 bases from V and 1 base from J, the junction contained 13 bases not matched to a gene. This CDR3 has 17 residues.

As concerns this clonotype: This may come from a read error, since a much larger clone is one base off. The V call is TRBV12-3 or TRBV12-4, the J call TRBJ1-1, with D possibly matching TRBD1 (6 bases). The CDR3 has 13 amino acids. CDR3 amino acids: CASSLLSGVGASF. The CDR3 DNA is TGTGCCAGCAGTTTATTATCAGGGGTAGGAGCTTCCTTT.

The CDR3 DNA is TGTGCCAGCAGCCCTTCTCTCGGACTAATCACAGATACGCAGTATTTT. Its protein is CASSPSLGLITDTQYF. This rearrangement joins TRBV5-6 to TRBJ2-3; TRBD2 might be the D (6 bases). The length of the CDR3 is 16 residues. Deletions cut 4 bases from V and 2 bases from J, with 17 bases between. In germline, CDR1 is SGHDT, CDR2 YYEEEE.

The CDR3 loop reads CASSPPWGQETQYF. The CDR3 nucleotides are TGTGCCAGCAGCCCTCCCTGGGGGCAAGAGACCCAGTACTTC. The chain links TRBV7-9 to TRBJ2-5; possibly TRBD1 or TRBD2 for D (5 bases each). V shed 5 bases and J shed 2 bases, with 12 bases lying between them. CDR1 is SEHNR, CDR2 FQNEAQ, per germline (reference sequence). This CDR3 region has 14 residues.

This clonotype was counted many times. The chain recombines TRBV7-2 with TRBJ2-3; no firm D call. V gave up 2 bases and J gave up 3 bases, with 12 bases separating them. The CDR3 is 15 residues long. Germline V gene lookup returns CDR1 SGHTA and CDR2 FQGNSA. Here the CDR3 reads CASSLSLGPTDTQYF. In nucleotides, the CDR3 is TGTGCCAGCAGCTTAAGTCTCGGCCCGACAGATACGCAGTATTTT.

The table lists this clonotype with many counts. This chain joins TRBV12-3 or TRBV12-4 and TRBJ1-1, with D unresolved. This CDR3 has 15 amino acids. Trimming removed 3 bases at V and 0 bases at J, with 11 bases between. CDR3 DNA: TGTGCCAGCAGTTTTAACAGTCACATGAACACTGAAGCTTTCTTT. It is translated as CASSFNSHMNTEAFF.

This clonotype showed up just a few times. The chain combines TRBV6-2 or TRBV6-3 with TRBJ2-5, with D unclear. The CDR3 is 11 residues long. Germline assignment: CDR1 MNHEY and CDR2 SVGEGT. Trimming pared 5 bases from V and 7 bases from J, leaving 8 bases between. As DNA, the CDR3 is TGTGCCAGCAGTCTCGCTGCGACCCAGTACTTC. Encoded protein: CASSLAATQYF.

The chain links TRBV6-5 to TRBJ1-2; D is unclear. The CDR3 contains 14 residues. From germline, CDR1 is MNHEY and CDR2 SVGAGI. V was trimmed by 4 bases and J by 1 base, leaving 10 bases between them. The CDR3 sequence: CASSSPALNYGYTF. The CDR3 DNA reads TGTGCCAGCAGTTCCCCAGCCCTTAACTATGGCTACACCTTC.